This T cell receptor (beta chain) was identified during a study of lymphopenia after photon versus proton radiotherapy. Sequencing used immunoSEQ multiplex PCR; TCRdb keeps in-frame clones, though not all of them. The sample yields 45,000 to 65,000 clones, more than 90% seen once. This clone showed up just a few times. Its specificity is not known. Study-level points and caveats: Under photons, naive T cells and diversity fell while effector/memory populations rose.

Sample: peripheral blood, taken from a patient treated with photon-based radiotherapy. The receptor comes from a woman aged 35 to 49 with cholangiocarcinoma.

The CDR3 here is CASLPPQGGNTEAFF. CDR3 nucleotide sequence: TGTGCCAGTCTCCCACCGCAGGGGGGGAACACTGAAGCTTTCTTT. The chain carries TRBV7-9 and TRBJ1-1; TRBD1 aligns across 7 bases. Germline V lookup: CDR1 SEHNR, CDR2 FQNEAQ (reference sequence). The CDR3 loop spans 15 amino acids. V trimming: 9 bases; J trimming: 1 base; junction bases outside the gene matches: 11.